One sample yielded the 13 T cell receptor beta chains listed below, sequenced in a study of identical twins. MiXCR, run by TCRdb on the 5' RACE reads, gives a single entry per CDR3 protein. This table has around 480,000 distinct CDR3 sequences, roughly an eighth appearing once. The same sample was also studied in work on yellow fever vaccine responses in identical twins.

Material: CD4+ T cells sorted from blood. Receptors originate from a woman under 30 in good health.

This chain uses TRBV20-1 with TRBJ2-7; D not resolved. Germline assignment: CDR1 DFQATT and CDR2 SNEGSKA (reference sequence). V was pared by 2 bases and J by 2 bases, with 13 bases between. The CDR3 is 14 residues long. The CDR3 sequence: CSARTNGLPYEQYF. Here the CDR3 DNA reads TGCAGTGCTAGAACTAACGGGCTTCCCTACGAGCAGTACTTC.

This rearrangement joins TRBV29-1 to TRBJ2-5; 7 positions agree with TRBD1. The CDR3 runs to 15 residues. The germline CDR1 and CDR2 sequences are SQVTM and ANQGSEA. The junction had 9 bases not matched to a gene; V was cut back by 0 bases and J by 5 bases. The CDR3 nucleotides read TGCAGCGTTGAAGACCAGACAGGGTTCGAGGAGACCCAGTACTTC. This gives the protein CSVEDQTGFEETQYF.

The chain employs TRBV7-9 and TRBJ2-3, with 8 bases matching TRBD2. V lost 4 bases, J lost 6 bases, and 3 bases stayed unmatched. From germline, CDR1 is SEHNR and CDR2 FQNEAQ (reference sequence). This CDR3 is built from 13 residues. Here the CDR3 DNA reads TGTGCCAGCAGCTCCGCGGGAGGTGATACGCAGTATTTT. It specifies CASSSAGGDTQYF.

The J gene is TRBJ2-7, the V gene TRBV24-1; D ambiguous. V was clipped by 0 bases and J by 9 bases, with 5 bases between them. CDR3 length: 11 residues. Per the germline V gene, CDR1 is KGHDR and CDR2 is SFDVKD. For the CDR3, the DNA is TGTGCCACCAGTGATTTGATTGGGCAGTACTTC. This encodes CATSDLIGQYF.

In this sample, this clonotype turned up a few times. V usage is TRBV7-2 and J usage is TRBJ1-5; D call uncertain. This CDR3 comprises 15 residues. The germline V gene encodes CDR1 SGHTA and CDR2 FQGNSA. Trimming took 0 bases from V and 5 from J, leaving 11 bases between them. The CDR3 sequence is CASSLAWGRHQPQHF. The CDR3 region has the DNA TGTGCCAGCAGCTTAGCGTGGGGTAGGCATCAGCCCCAGCATTTT.

The V call is TRBV20-1, the J call TRBJ2-7; possibly TRBD1 for D (7 bases). Trimming took 5 bases from V and 0 from J, leaving 14 bases between them. Germline-derived CDR1 and CDR2 are DFQATT and SNEGSKA (reference sequence). This CDR3 spans 14 amino acids. In nucleotides, the CDR3 is TGCAGTGCTGCGGGACAGTTGAGCTCCTACGAGCAGTACTTC. This sequence encodes CSAAGQLSSYEQYF.

This clonotype has at least ten counts. The V call is TRBV7-9, the J call TRBJ2-2; tentatively, D is TRBD2 (5 bases). CDR3 size: 16 residues. Per germline, CDR1 SEHNR and CDR2 FQNEAQ (reference sequence). The ends were cut back, 5 bases at V and 1 base at J, with 14 bases in the middle. This CDR3 is CASSQSLGLNTGELFF. The CDR3, as DNA: TGTGCCAGCAGCCAGAGTCTCGGACTGAACACCGGGGAGCTGTTTTTT.

This chain links TRBV4-1 with TRBJ2-2; D possibly matches TRBD1 or TRBD2 (6 bases each). Trimming took 1 base from V and 1 from J, leaving 10 bases between them. The CDR3 is 16 residues long. Germline V gene lookup returns CDR1 MGHRA and CDR2 YSYEKL. The CDR3 spells CASSQGGTKNTGELFF. CDR3 DNA sequence: TGCGCCAGCAGCCAAGGCGGGACAAAGAACACCGGGGAGCTGTTTTTT.

In its sample, this clonotype was seen many times. This sequence joins TRBV3-1 and TRBJ2-7; D is possibly TRBD1 or TRBD2 (6 bases each). Germline CDR1 reads LGHDT; CDR2 reads YNNKEL (reference sequence). Trimming stripped 4 bases from V and 2 bases from J, with 12 bases between. CDR3 length equals 14 residues. The CDR3: CASSPGGPPYEQYF. The DNA for the CDR3 is TGTGCCAGCAGCCCCGGGGGCCCCCCCTACGAGCAGTACTTC.

This clonotype was detected a few times. The chain employs TRBV30 and TRBJ1-2, with unresolved D. From germline, CDR1 is GTSNPN and CDR2 SVGIG (reference sequence). CDR3 length: 12 amino acids. Trimming removed 7 bases from V and 6 bases from J, with 15 bases in between. CDR3 bases: TGTGCCTACGACATATGGAGAAATGGCTACACCTTC. It specifies CAYDIWRNGYTF.

This clonotype appeared many times. This sequence joins TRBV28 and TRBJ2-1; D not resolved. Trimming pared 9 bases from V and 1 base from J, leaving 7 bases between. Germline assignment: CDR1 MDHEN and CDR2 SYDVKM. The CDR3 covers 12 residues. DNA of the CDR3: TGTGCCAGTTCCGGGTCCTACAATGAGCAGTTCTTC. Translated: CASSGSYNEQFF.

This clonotype turned up a few times. The V gene is TRBV20-1, the J gene TRBJ1-3; the D gene is possibly TRBD1 (5 bases). Germline V gives CDR1 DFQATT, CDR2 SNEGSKA (reference sequence). The CDR3 runs 14 residues. Trimming shortened V by 1 base and J by 2 bases, and 9 bases separated the two germline ends. For the CDR3, the DNA is TGCAGTGCTAGAGGACAGTATACTGGAAACACCATATATTTT. Amino acid sequence: CSARGQYTGNTIYF.

This clonotype was seen a handful of times. The rearrangement uses TRBV3-1 and TRBJ2-7; TRBD1 matches at 10 bases. CDR1 is LGHDT, CDR2 YNNKEL, per germline (reference sequence). Trimming cost V 2 bases and J 5 bases; bases outside gene matches: 6. CDR3 length equals 15 residues. CDR3 in amino acids: CASSQRDRGFNEQYF. CDR3 in DNA: TGTGCCAGCAGCCAACGGGACAGGGGCTTCAACGAGCAGTACTTC.